A selection of T cell receptor beta chains follows, all from one sample in a study of breast tumors, draining lymph nodes, adjacent tissues. TCRdb redid the calling of the multiplex PCR reads with MiXCR, one entry per CDR3 protein. This sample carries about 150,000 distinct CDR3 sequences, approximately 29% of them seen once, and the ten largest clones take around 2.3%. Sequenced material: axillary lymph node tissue. The receptor source for this set is a female donor with breast cancer. Some clones in this sample may be carry-over from other donors' samples. The CDR3 runs from the conserved cysteine through the conserved F or W. The order of the fields is V gene, D gene, J gene, clone size, CDR3 DNA, CDR3 protein. D genes are given only for firm matches. Clone size is stated in some rows and not others, as once, few, many or a class when expanded.

V: TRBV20-1
D: -
J: TRBJ1-1
size: -
DNA: TGCAGTGCTGGCCCGAGCGGAACTGAAGCTTTCTTT
CDR3: CSAGPSGTEAFF

V: TRBV6-5
D: -
J: TRBJ1-1
size: -
DNA: TGTGCCAGCAGACCTCCCCGCGGGGCTGGGGGTGAAGCTTTCTTT
CDR3: CASRPPRGAGGEAFF

V: TRBV11-3
D: TRBD1
J: TRBJ2-3
size: many
DNA: TGTGCCAGCAGCTTAGATGCAGGGGGTATAGATACGCAGTATTTT
CDR3: CASSLDAGGIDTQYF

V: TRBV9
D: -
J: TRBJ2-3
size: -
DNA: TGTGCCAGCAGCGTAGAAGGGGCAGATACGCAGTATTTT
CDR3: CASSVEGADTQYF

V: TRBV6-1
D: -
J: TRBJ1-2
size: -
DNA: TGTGCCACCAAACCCTTTGGCTACATCTTC
CDR3: CATKPFGYIF

V: TRBV7-2
D: -
J: TRBJ2-2
size: -
DNA: TGTGCCACCAGCGGAGGGGGCGCGGCAACCGGGGAGCTGTTTTTT
CDR3: CATSGGGAATGELFF

V: TRBV5-1
D: TRBD1
J: TRBJ1-2
size: many
DNA: TGCGCCAGCAGCTTTCTTGGGGGACAGAAAACCGACTATGGCTACACCTTC
CDR3: CASSFLGGQKTDYGYTF

V: TRBV7-2
D: -
J: TRBJ2-3
size: many
DNA: TGTGCCAGCAGCCCACCAAACCAAGATACGCAGTATTTT
CDR3: CASSPPNQDTQYF

V: TRBV7-2
D: TRBD2
J: TRBJ2-1
size: many
DNA: TGTGCCAGCAGCTCGCGGGGGGCCGACTCCTACAATGAGCAGTTCTTC
CDR3: CASSSRGADSYNEQFF

V: TRBV20-1
D: -
J: TRBJ1-2
size: many
DNA: TGCAGTGCCCCCGTTGGTCCCCACGGTGGCTACACCTTC
CDR3: CSAPVGPHGGYTF

V: TRBV7-9
D: -
J: TRBJ2-7
size: many
DNA: TGTGCCAGCAGCTTAGGGGCGGGCTACGAGCAGTACTTC
CDR3: CASSLGAGYEQYF

V: TRBV29-1
D: TRBD1
J: TRBJ2-3
size: many
DNA: TGCAGCACTCGGCCGACAGGGGGTAGCACAGATACGCAGTATTTT
CDR3: CSTRPTGGSTDTQYF

V: TRBV12-3/TRBV12-4
D: -
J: TRBJ1-5
size: many
DNA: TGTGCCAGCAGCCAAAATCGGGCCCAGCCCCAGCATTTT
CDR3: CASSQNRAQPQHF

V: TRBV2
D: TRBD1
J: TRBJ1-2
size: -
DNA: TGTGCCAGCAGTGAAGCGGGACAGGGGATCTATGGCTACACCTTC
CDR3: CASSEAGQGIYGYTF

V: TRBV5-1
D: TRBD1
J: TRBJ1-6
size: -
DNA: TGCGCCAGCAGCTTGGGAGGCGGGACAGTTCGATCACCCCTCCACTTT
CDR3: CASSLGGGTVRSPLHF

V: TRBV6-6
D: TRBD1
J: TRBJ1-6
size: many
DNA: TGTGCCAGCAGTTCTCCACCCCGGACAGGGGGTAATTCACCCCTCCACTTT
CDR3: CASSSPPRTGGNSPLHF

V: TRBV6-1
D: -
J: TRBJ2-5
size: -
DNA: TGTGCCAGCAGTCAAGCCCCAGGAAGGGAGACCCAGTACTTC
CDR3: CASSQAPGRETQYF

V: TRBV3-1
D: -
J: TRBJ2-3
size: many
DNA: TGTGCCAGCAGCCAAGATTGGCGTAGCACAGATACGCAGTATTTT
CDR3: CASSQDWRSTDTQYF

V: TRBV24-1
D: -
J: TRBJ1-4
size: -
DNA: TGTGCCACCACGGATTACAAACCAGTAACTAATGAAAAACTGTTTTTT
CDR3: CATTDYKPVTNEKLFF

V: TRBV7-6
D: -
J: TRBJ2-3
size: many
DNA: TGTGCCAGCAGCTTAAAGGTCAACACAGATACGCAGTATTTT
CDR3: CASSLKVNTDTQYF

V: TRBV7-6
D: TRBD2
J: TRBJ2-3
size: -
DNA: TGTGCCAGCAGCTTACATAGCGGGGGGGCGGATACGCAGTATTTT
CDR3: CASSLHSGGADTQYF

V: TRBV7-9
D: -
J: TRBJ1-4
size: many
DNA: TGTGCCAGCAGCTTCGGGGGGGATAATGAAAAACTGTTTTTT
CDR3: CASSFGGDNEKLFF

V: TRBV7-2
D: -
J: TRBJ1-1
size: few
DNA: TGTGCCAGCAGCTTCCAGGTCGGGAACACTGAAGCTTTCTTT
CDR3: CASSFQVGNTEAFF

V: TRBV7-6
D: -
J: TRBJ2-7
size: few
DNA: TGTGCCAGCAGCTTAGCAGGGGACGAGCAGTACTTC
CDR3: CASSLAGDEQYF

V: TRBV20-1
D: -
J: TRBJ1-1
size: -
DNA: TGCAGTGCTAGAGATGGAGGTGGGGGGGAAGCTTTCTTT
CDR3: CSARDGGGGEAFF

V: TRBV2
D: TRBD1
J: TRBJ1-2
size: -
DNA: TGTGCCAGCAGTCGACAGGGGGCATATGGCTACACCTTC
CDR3: CASSRQGAYGYTF

V: TRBV20-1
D: TRBD1
J: TRBJ1-1
size: few
DNA: TGCAGTGCTAGAGATCCCAGGGGGGTGAACACTGAAGCTTTCTTT
CDR3: CSARDPRGVNTEAFF

V: TRBV12-3/TRBV12-4
D: -
J: TRBJ1-3
size: many
DNA: TGTGCCAGCAGTTTAGGGAGGGCTGGAAACACCATATATTTT
CDR3: CASSLGRAGNTIYF

V: TRBV7-3
D: -
J: TRBJ2-2
size: -
DNA: TGTGCCAGCAGCTTAATGAGTTCCGGGGAGCTGTTTTTT
CDR3: CASSLMSSGELFF

V: TRBV12-3/TRBV12-4
D: -
J: TRBJ1-2
size: many
DNA: TGTGCCAGCACCGAGCAAACAGCATATGGCTACACCTTC
CDR3: CASTEQTAYGYTF

V: TRBV27
D: -
J: TRBJ2-7
size: many
DNA: TGTGCCAGCAGTTTATATTACAGTAGCTCCTACGAGCAGTACTTC
CDR3: CASSLYYSSSYEQYF

V: TRBV3-1
D: -
J: TRBJ2-2
size: many
DNA: TGTGCCAGCAATTCCGGACGGTTGAACACCGGGGAGCTGTTTTTT
CDR3: CASNSGRLNTGELFF

V: TRBV7-8
D: TRBD1
J: TRBJ1-5
size: many
DNA: TGTGCCAGCAGCTATCGACAGGGCGGCAATCAGCCCCAGCATTTT
CDR3: CASSYRQGGNQPQHF

V: TRBV7-2
D: -
J: TRBJ2-1
size: many
DNA: TGTGCCAGCAGCTTAGCGAAGTACGAAAGGCAGTTCTTC
CDR3: CASSLAKYERQFF

V: TRBV11-2
D: -
J: TRBJ2-7
size: many
DNA: TGTGCCAGCAGCCGATCCAGGGGCTACGAGCAGTACTTC
CDR3: CASSRSRGYEQYF

V: TRBV14
D: -
J: TRBJ2-1
size: -
DNA: TGTGCCAGCAGCCAAGACCTTTATAGGACCACTACTTCCAATGAGCAGTTCTTC
CDR3: CASSQDLYRTTTSNEQFF

V: TRBV11-2
D: -
J: TRBJ1-2
size: many
DNA: TGTGCCAGCAGCTCAATTCGGAGGGGCTATGGCTACACCTTC
CDR3: CASSSIRRGYGYTF

V: TRBV14
D: -
J: TRBJ2-5
size: many
DNA: TGTGCCAGCAGCCAGCGGAACGAAGAGACCCAGTACTTC
CDR3: CASSQRNEETQYF

V: TRBV29-1
D: -
J: TRBJ1-2
size: many
DNA: TGCAGCTCAGGTGGGCAGGGACCTGTTGGCTACACCTTC
CDR3: CSSGGQGPVGYTF

V: TRBV7-2
D: -
J: TRBJ1-5
size: many
DNA: TGTGCCAGCAGCTCCCAGGGGATCAATCAGCCCCAGCATTTT
CDR3: CASSSQGINQPQHF

V: TRBV5-1
D: -
J: TRBJ1-4
size: -
DNA: TGCGCCAGCAGCCTAGACATAGACCCTAATGAAAAACTGGGTTTT
CDR3: CASSLDIDPNEKLGF

V: TRBV20-1
D: -
J: TRBJ2-7
size: few
DNA: TGCAGTGCTAGAGATCAAAAAGGGCGGGCCTACGAGCAGTACTTC
CDR3: CSARDQKGRAYEQYF

V: TRBV20-1
D: -
J: TRBJ1-4
size: many
DNA: TGCAGTGCCGAGATCATACCCCAGTACGAGTCAACTAATGAAAAACTGTTTTTT
CDR3: CSAEIIPQYESTNEKLFF

V: TRBV20-1
D: -
J: TRBJ2-1
size: -
DNA: TGCAGTGCTAGACGGCTGGGGATGGGGATCAACGAGCAGTTCTTC
CDR3: CSARRLGMGINEQFF

V: TRBV4-3
D: -
J: TRBJ2-2
size: -
DNA: TGCGCCAGCAGCCAAGGAGGGGCGTCCACCGGGGAGCTGTTTTTT
CDR3: CASSQGGASTGELFF

V: TRBV7-4
D: -
J: TRBJ2-2
size: -
DNA: TGTGCCAGCAGCCGACAGGTGAACACCGGGGAGCTGTTTTTT
CDR3: CASSRQVNTGELFF

V: TRBV2
D: -
J: TRBJ2-1
size: many
DNA: TGTGCCAGCACCCACCGCCAGGCAAGCTACAATGAGCAGTTCTTC
CDR3: CASTHRQASYNEQFF

V: TRBV6-5
D: -
J: TRBJ2-7
size: many
DNA: TGTGCCAGCAGTTACAGGGAAGGACAGTACTTC
CDR3: CASSYREGQYF